The clone carrying this T cell receptor (beta chain) has only a few counts. This entry comes from a study of T-cell memory formation after mild COVID-19. The V end was cut by 6 bases, the J end by 1 base, with 15 bases between. The CDR3 is 16 residues long. TCRdb redid the calling of the 5' RACE reads with MiXCR, one entry per CDR3 protein. The sample holds some 600,000 distinct CDR3 sequences, around a sixth seen once. Sequenced material: PBMCs or a T cell subset sorted from them (not recorded which). The chain carries TRBV12-3 or TRBV12-4 and TRBJ2-2, with unresolved D. This receptor was taken from an adult woman who had mild COVID-19 (a few samples of this study predate the infection). Cell type and time point are not known. The CDR3 is CASSHNQDVNTGELFF. As DNA, the CDR3 is TGTGCCAGCAGCCATAACCAGGACGTGAACACCGGGGAGCTGTTTTTT.